A single sample gave rise to the 5 T cell receptor beta chains below, sequenced in a study of regulatory T cells in long-lasting Graves disease. As to time point: persistent/refractory GD, antithyroid drugs over 5 years with positive TRAb. PBMC RNA served as the TCR library source. Arm-PCR of CDR3 regions and iRepertoire HTBI primers were used to build TCR beta libraries. TCRdb re-called the multiplex PCR reads through MiXCR, storing one row per CDR3 protein. Of 430,000 or so distinct CDR3 sequences listed, around 23% were seen once; the top ten hold about 13%. Material: peripheral blood mononuclear cells (PBMCs), obtained when the disease was refractory, from a patient treated with antithyroid drugs. The receptors come from a female donor with Graves disease.

This clonotype has just a few counts. The chain uses TRBV4-1 and TRBJ1-2; the D is unclear. The CDR3 is made up of 13 amino acids. Germline CDR1 is MGHRA and CDR2 is YSYEKL. The germline V and J ends were trimmed by 1 base and 5 bases, with 8 bases remaining between them. CDR3 nucleotides: TGCGCCAGCAGCCAAGTGGGTTGGTATGGCTACACCTTC. Translated, it gives CASSQVGWYGYTF.

This clonotype was found many times. The chain links TRBV20-1 to TRBJ1-6, with 7 positions matching TRBD1. This CDR3 has 14 residues. The junction had 12 bases not matched to a gene; V was cut back by 3 bases and J by 13 bases. CDR1 is DFQATT and CDR2 is SNEGSKA in the germline V gene (reference sequence). CDR3 bases: TGCAGTGCTAGTGCGGACAGGACGGGTCTTCCCCTCCACTTT. As protein: CSASADRTGLPLHF.

This chain uses TRBV20-1 with TRBJ2-3; a possible D gene is TRBD2 (7 bases). The CDR3 runs to 12 residues. Trimming cost V 7 bases and J 10 bases, with 18 bases left between them. Per the germline V gene, CDR1 is DFQATT and CDR2 is SNEGSKA (reference sequence). The CDR3 coding sequence is TGCAGTGGAGGGGGGGGAATTGAGGCGCAGTATTTT. As protein: CSGGGGIEAQYF.

Many counts were recorded for this clonotype. The rearrangement links TRBV20-1 to TRBJ1-1; D remains ambiguous. The CDR3 is 14 residues long. V lost 3 bases and J 2 bases, leaving 13 bases between the germline ends. The germline V gene has CDR1 DFQATT and CDR2 SNEGSKA (reference sequence). The CDR3 bases are TGCAGTGCTAGGTCATCACGGGGTAACACTGAAGCTTTCTTT. Its translation is CSARSSRGNTEAFF.

This chain joins TRBV12-3 or TRBV12-4 and TRBJ2-3, with TRBD2 matching over 14 bases. The CDR3 consists of 16 residues. J lost 4 bases, V lost 3 bases, and 3 bases had no gene match. The CDR3 DNA follows: TGTGCCAGCAGTTTTGGACTAGCGGGAGGTGCAGATACGCAGTATTTT. The encoded protein is CASSFGLAGGADTQYF.